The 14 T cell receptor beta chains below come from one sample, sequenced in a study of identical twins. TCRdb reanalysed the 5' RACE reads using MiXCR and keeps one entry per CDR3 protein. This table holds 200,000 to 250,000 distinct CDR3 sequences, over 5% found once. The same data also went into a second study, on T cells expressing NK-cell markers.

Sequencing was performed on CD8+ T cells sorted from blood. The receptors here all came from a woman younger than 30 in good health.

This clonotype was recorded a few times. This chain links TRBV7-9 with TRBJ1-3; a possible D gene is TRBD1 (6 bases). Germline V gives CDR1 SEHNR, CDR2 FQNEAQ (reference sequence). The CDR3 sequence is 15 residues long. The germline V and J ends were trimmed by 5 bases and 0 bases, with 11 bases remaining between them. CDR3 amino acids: CASSPGQSSGNTIYF. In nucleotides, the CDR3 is TGTGCCAGCAGCCCCGGACAGAGCTCTGGAAACACCATATATTTT.

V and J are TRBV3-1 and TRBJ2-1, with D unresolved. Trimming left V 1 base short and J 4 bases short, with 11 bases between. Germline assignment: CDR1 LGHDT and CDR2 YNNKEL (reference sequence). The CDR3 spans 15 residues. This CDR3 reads CASSQAPDTYNEQFF. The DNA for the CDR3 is TGTGCCAGCAGCCAAGCGCCCGATACTTACAATGAGCAGTTCTTC.

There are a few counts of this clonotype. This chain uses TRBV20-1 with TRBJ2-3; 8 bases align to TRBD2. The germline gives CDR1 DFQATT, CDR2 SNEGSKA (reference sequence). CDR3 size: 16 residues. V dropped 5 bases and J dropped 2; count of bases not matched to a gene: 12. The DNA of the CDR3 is TGCAGTGCTCCTCCCTCGACTAGCGATCTCACAGATACGCAGTATTTT. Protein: CSAPPSTSDLTDTQYF.

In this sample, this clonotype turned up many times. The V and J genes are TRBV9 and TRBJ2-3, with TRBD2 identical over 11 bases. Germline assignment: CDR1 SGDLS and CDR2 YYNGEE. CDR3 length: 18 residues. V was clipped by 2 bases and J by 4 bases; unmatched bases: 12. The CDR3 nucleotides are TGTGCCAGCAGCGTCGCGGGACTAGCGGTTGGGGGTCCAGATACGCAGTATTTT. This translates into CASSVAGLAVGGPDTQYF.

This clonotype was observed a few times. The CDR3 is CASSPPGEARVGNTIYF. The CDR3 DNA reads as TGTGCCAGCTCACCCCCCGGGGAGGCGCGAGTTGGAAACACCATATATTTT. V is TRBV18 and J is TRBJ1-3, with D unresolved. V was clipped by 3 bases and J by 3 bases, with 18 bases between them. In germline, CDR1 is KGHSH, CDR2 LQKENI. This CDR3 has 17 residues.

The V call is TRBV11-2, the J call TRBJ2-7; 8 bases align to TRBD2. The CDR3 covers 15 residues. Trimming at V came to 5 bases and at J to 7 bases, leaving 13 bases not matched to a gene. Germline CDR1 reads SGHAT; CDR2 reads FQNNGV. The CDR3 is CASSPSSRAGGEQYF. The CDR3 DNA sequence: TGTGCCAGCAGCCCCTCCTCCAGGGCGGGAGGAGAGCAGTACTTC.

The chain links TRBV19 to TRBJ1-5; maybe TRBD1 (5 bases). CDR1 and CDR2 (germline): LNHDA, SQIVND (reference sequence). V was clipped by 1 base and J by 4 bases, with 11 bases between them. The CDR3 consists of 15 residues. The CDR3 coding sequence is TGTGCCAGTAGTATAGGCAGGGTGATAAATCAGCCCCAGCATTTT. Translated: CASSIGRVINQPQHF.

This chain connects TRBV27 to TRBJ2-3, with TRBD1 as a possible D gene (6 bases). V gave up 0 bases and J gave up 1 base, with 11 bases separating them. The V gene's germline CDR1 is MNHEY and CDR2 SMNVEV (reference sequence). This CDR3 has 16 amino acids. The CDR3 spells CASSLSPGAGTDTQYF. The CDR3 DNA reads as TGTGCCAGCAGTTTATCCCCAGGGGCTGGCACAGATACGCAGTATTTT.

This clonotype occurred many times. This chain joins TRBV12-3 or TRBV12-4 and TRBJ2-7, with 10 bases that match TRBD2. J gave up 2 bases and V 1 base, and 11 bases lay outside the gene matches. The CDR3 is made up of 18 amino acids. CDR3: CASSLGPSVGTSAYEQYF. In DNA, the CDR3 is TGTGCCAGCAGTTTAGGGCCGTCGGTCGGGACTAGCGCCTACGAGCAGTACTTC.

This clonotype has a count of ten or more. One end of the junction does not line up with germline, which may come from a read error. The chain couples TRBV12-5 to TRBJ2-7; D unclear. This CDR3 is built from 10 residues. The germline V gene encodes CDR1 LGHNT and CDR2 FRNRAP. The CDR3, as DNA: TGTGCTAGTGGTTTGGTACGGGTCGATTTC. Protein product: CASGLVRVDF.

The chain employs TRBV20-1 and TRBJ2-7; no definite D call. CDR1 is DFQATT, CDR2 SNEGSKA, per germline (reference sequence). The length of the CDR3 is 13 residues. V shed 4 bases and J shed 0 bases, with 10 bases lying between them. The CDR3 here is CSAKTAFSYEQYF. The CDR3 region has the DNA TGCAGTGCTAAAACAGCATTCTCCTACGAGCAGTACTTC.

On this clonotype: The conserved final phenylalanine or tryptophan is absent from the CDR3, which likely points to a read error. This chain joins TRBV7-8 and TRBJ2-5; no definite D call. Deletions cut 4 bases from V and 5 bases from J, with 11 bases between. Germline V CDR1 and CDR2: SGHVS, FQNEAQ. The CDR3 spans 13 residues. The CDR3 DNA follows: TGTGCCAGCAGCTCTCCGTCCCTCGAGACCCAGTACCTC. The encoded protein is CASSSPSLETQYL.

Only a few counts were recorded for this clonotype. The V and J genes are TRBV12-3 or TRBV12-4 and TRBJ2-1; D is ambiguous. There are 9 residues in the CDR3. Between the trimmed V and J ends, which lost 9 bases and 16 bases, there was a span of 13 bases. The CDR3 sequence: CASAPPQFF. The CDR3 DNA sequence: TGTGCCAGTGCCCCGCCGCAATTCTTC.

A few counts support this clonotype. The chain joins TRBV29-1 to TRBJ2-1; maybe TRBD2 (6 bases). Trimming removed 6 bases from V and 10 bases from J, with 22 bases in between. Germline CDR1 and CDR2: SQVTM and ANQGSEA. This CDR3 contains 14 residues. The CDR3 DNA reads TGCAGCGTGTTTGCTGGGAACGGGAGAGTAGAGCAGTTCTTC. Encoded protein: CSVFAGNGRVEQFF.